This T cell receptor beta chain was observed in a study of OX40 agonist ivuxolimab in advanced cancers. Findings and limits, study-wide: At 0.1 to 3.0 mg/kg, CD4+ and CD8+ blood T cells expanded clonally by week 6.

V gave up 1 base and J gave up 6 bases; unmatched junction bases: 8. The germline CDR1 and CDR2 sequences are SGHVS and FQNEAQ. This CDR3 is 15 amino acids long. Profiling relied on immunoSEQ multiplex PCR, and the TCRdb table lists in-frame clones only, not all of them. The repertoire holds 82,000 or so clones, with about 85% as singletons. With respect to this clone: Antigen unknown.

The material was CD4+ or CD8+ T cells sorted from blood, obtained in a trial of the OX40 agonist ivuxolimab. The V gene is TRBV7-8, the J gene TRBJ2-7; TRBD2 aligns across 8 bases. The source of this sequence is an adult with an advanced solid tumor such as melanoma, head and neck, liver or kidney cancer. The CDR3 DNA reads as TGTGCCAGCAGCTTAGGCCGGGGGGGGACCCCCGAGCAGTACTTC. Translated: CASSLGRGGTPEQYF.